The clone carrying this T cell receptor beta chain was observed a handful of times. Antigen: not known. Trimming removed 2 bases from V and 4 bases from J, with 24 bases in between. The CDR3 is made up of 19 amino acids. CDR1 and CDR2 from the germline V gene are MDHEN and SYDVKM. This entry belongs to a study of response to subunit inactivated influenza vaccine. Study conclusions and caveats: Each seasonal flu vaccination may recruit only limited new T cells, authors suggested.

One entry per CDR3 protein results from TCRdb running MiXCR on the RT-PCR reads. The sample lists a few hundred thousand distinct CDR3 sequences, about a fifth seen once, with more than 8.5% in the top ten. V and J are TRBV28 and TRBJ2-1; the D gene is possibly TRBD1 (6 bases). Source: PBMCs from blood, taken about 20 months after vaccination. The clonotype comes from a man aged 45 to 75 who received an inactivated influenza vaccine. CDR3 loop: CASSLKSVTGARLYNEQFF. The CDR3 DNA follows: TGTGCCAGCAGTTTAAAAAGCGTGACAGGCGCTCGACTGTACAATGAGCAGTTCTTC.